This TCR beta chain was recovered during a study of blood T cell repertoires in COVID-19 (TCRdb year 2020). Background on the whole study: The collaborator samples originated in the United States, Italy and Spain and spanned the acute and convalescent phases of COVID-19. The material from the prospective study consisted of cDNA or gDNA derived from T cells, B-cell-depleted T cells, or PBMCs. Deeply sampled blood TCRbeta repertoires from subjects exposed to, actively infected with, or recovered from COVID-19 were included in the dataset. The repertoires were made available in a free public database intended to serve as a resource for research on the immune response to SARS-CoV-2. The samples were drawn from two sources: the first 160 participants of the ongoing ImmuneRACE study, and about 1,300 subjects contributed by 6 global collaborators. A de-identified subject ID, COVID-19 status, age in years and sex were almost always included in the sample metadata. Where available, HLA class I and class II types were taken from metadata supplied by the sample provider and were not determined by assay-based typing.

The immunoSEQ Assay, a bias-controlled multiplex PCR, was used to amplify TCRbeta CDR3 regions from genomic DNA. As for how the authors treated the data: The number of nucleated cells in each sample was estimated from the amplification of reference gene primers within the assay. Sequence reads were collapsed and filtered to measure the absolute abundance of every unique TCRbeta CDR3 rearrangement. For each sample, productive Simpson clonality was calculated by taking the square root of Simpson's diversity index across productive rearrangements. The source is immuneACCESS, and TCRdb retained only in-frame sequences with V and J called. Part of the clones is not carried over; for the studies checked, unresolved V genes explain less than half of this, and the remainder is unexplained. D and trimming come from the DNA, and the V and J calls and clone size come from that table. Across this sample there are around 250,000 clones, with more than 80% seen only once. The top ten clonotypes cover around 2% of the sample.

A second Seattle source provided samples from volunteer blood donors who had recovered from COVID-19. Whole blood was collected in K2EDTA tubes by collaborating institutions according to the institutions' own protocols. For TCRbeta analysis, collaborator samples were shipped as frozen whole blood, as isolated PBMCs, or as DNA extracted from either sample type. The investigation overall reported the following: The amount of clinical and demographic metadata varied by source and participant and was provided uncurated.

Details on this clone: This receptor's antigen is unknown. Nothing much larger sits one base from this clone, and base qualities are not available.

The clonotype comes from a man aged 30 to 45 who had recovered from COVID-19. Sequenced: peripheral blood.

CDR3 sequence: CASSRRLATSSYNEQFF. The DNA sequence follows: TGTGCCAGCAGCCGCAGACTAGCGACCTCCTCCTACAATGAGCAGTTCTTC. The sequence links TRBV14 to TRBJ2-1, with 8 middle bases fitting TRBD2. Counted from cysteine to phenylalanine, this CDR3 has 17 amino acids. Only the CDR3 portion is preserved as DNA: 51 bases, with reading frame beginning at the first base. CDR1 is given as SGHDN and CDR2 as FVKESK, both from the germline V gene. The junction shows trimming of 4 bases on V and 0 bases on J, and the gene matches do not reach 8 bases of it.